Included here is one TCR beta chain sequence, with context. What it binds is unknown. The table came from immunoSEQ multiplex PCR; TCRdb's copy has only in-frame clones and leaves some out. This table holds 380,000 or so clones, roughly 90% found once. Treatment defined: roughly 18 received Ad26.COV2.S at low or high dose, single or two shots; roughly five received placebo; per-sample allocation not given. Each sample was drawn 63 days after the first injection (of vaccine or placebo). This sample stems from a study of Ad26.COV2.S vaccination and SARS-CoV-2 variants. Overall study context: Administration of Ad26.COV2.S was intramuscular, either once or twice 56 days apart. General study points: Substantial breadth was reportedly displayed by spike-specific CD8+ and CD4+ T cell responses after vaccination.

The CDR3 has 16 amino acids. The junction had 14 bases not matched to a gene; V was cut back by 8 bases and J by 6 bases. Germline V CDR1 and CDR2: KGHSH, LQKENI. The starting material was peripheral blood, obtained in a trial of Ad26.COV2.S vaccine versus placebo. This sequence joins TRBV18 and TRBJ2-1; TRBD2 aligns across 9 bases. The TCR sequence derives from a person aged 18-60 years who received the Ad26.COV2.S COVID-19 vaccine or a placebo. The CDR3 region is CASRLRGGESGNEQFF. CDR3 sequence (DNA): TGTGCCAGCCGCCTGCGGGGGGGAGAGTCCGGCAATGAGCAGTTCTTC.